This T cell receptor (beta chain) was retrieved from a study of blood T cell repertoires in COVID-19. Overall study context: The United States, Italy and Spain supplied acute and convalescent COVID-19 samples.

As processed by the authors: Counts of nucleated cells, estimated from reference gene primer amplification, were obtained. Clones were read by immunoSEQ multiplex PCR, and TCRdb kept only the in-frame ones, dropping some. That table is the source of V, J and clone size, and D and trimming were worked out from the DNA. Altogether 50,000 to 65,000 clones are present, about 80% being singletons, with the ten largest covering around 22%. Trimming took off 3 bases at V and 4 bases at J, with 12 bases between the two ends. CDR3 size: 14 residues. Germline-derived CDR1 and CDR2 are MNHEY and SMNVEV (reference sequence).

Sample: peripheral blood. This TCR was sampled from a woman aged 55-70 years with acute or convalescent COVID-19. V and J are TRBV27 and TRBJ1-1, with D tentatively TRBD1 (5 bases). The CDR3 DNA sequence: TGTGCCAGCAGTTTGTCCTTTCAGGGCACTGAAGCTTTCTTT. Protein sequence: CASSLSFQGTEAFF.